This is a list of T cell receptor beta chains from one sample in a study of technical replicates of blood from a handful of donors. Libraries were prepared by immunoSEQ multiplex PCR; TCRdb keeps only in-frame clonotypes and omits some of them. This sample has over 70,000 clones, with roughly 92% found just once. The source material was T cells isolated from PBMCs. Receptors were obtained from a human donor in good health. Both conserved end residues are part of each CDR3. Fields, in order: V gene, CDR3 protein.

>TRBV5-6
CASSSGTGGDEKLFF
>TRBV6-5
CASTRWEGTEAFF
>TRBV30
CAWSTLTEAFF
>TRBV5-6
CASRVAGNYEQYF
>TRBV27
CASRLAGGPGEQYF
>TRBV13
CASSAGIAGANTQYF
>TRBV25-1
CASIEVRGLHNEQFF
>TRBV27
CASSLSGTGWPYEQYF
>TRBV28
CASSFYRDRTSTDTQYF
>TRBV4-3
CASNQGQALNTGELFF
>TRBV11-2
CASRPFVEGSPYEQYF
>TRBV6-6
CASTPLDRQPQHF
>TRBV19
CASNRPTRGGTNEKLFF
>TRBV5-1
CASSLGEGDTGELFF
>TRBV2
CASSDATSGRNEQYF
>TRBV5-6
CASNYQETQYF
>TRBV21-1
CASSGQGLDTEAFF
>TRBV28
CATGGYREPHTGELFF
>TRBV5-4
CASSLGTSGSPAETQYF
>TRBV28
CASSLSIIFLEGEAFF
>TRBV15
CATSRGLAGGPGGELFF
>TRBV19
CASKIRDNQETQYF
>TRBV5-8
CASSPGTIGAFF
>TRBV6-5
CASSLSGTVVHF
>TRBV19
CASSHTSGGQPQHF
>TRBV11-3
CASSLGLAGGTGELFF
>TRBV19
CASNTKGDSNQPQHF
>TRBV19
CASSNGQGAEAFF
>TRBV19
CASKFSGTDYGYTF
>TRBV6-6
CASSYPPSGPYEQYF
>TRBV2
CASSEERTGARAFF
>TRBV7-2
CASSYLAGETEQFF
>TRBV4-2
CASSQEFVVTTYEQYF
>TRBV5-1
CASSLARFRLSDNEQFF
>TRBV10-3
CAISALAGSTDTQYF
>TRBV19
CATATGTGADTQYF
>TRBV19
CASNNRGGSYEQYF